The rows below give T cell receptor beta chains drawn from one sample of a study of post-analysis software for immune sequencing data. TCRdb reprocessed the PCR reads with MiXCR, giving one entry per CDR3 protein. The sample carries roughly 800,000 distinct CDR3 sequences, roughly half recorded once. Material: blood. The receptors stem from a girl aged 5-17 years with multiple sclerosis. The CDR3 runs from the conserved cysteine through the conserved F or W. Each record gives: CDR3 DNA, CDR3 protein, clone size, J gene, V gene, CDR3 length, D gene. A D gene is named only where the DNA matches it firmly. The size of a clone is reported for some rows only, either as once, few or many, or as a class for expanded clones.

DNA: TGTGCCAGCAGCCCCTGGGGTGACAGGCTGAGGGGCATTCAGTACTTC; CDR3: CASSPWGDRLRGIQYF; size: few; J: TRBJ2-4; V: TRBV7-9; length: 16; D: NA
DNA: TGTGCCAGCAGTTTTGGCACTGAAGCTTTCTTT; CDR3: CASSFGTEAFF; size: NA; J: TRBJ1-1; V: TRBV12-3/TRBV12-4; length: 11; D: NA
DNA: TGCAGTGCTAGCCTTGCCCTAGCTCCTAACTATGGCTACACCTTC; CDR3: CSASLALAPNYGYTF; size: NA; J: TRBJ1-2; V: TRBV20-1; length: 15; D: NA
DNA: TGCGCCAGCAGCTTCCGCCCGGGGGGGGCCTACGAGCAGTACTTC; CDR3: CASSFRPGGAYEQYF; size: NA; J: TRBJ2-7; V: TRBV5-1; length: 15; D: TRBD2
DNA: TGTGCCAGCAGCATGACAGGGATCAATGAGCAGTTCTTC; CDR3: CASSMTGINEQFF; size: NA; J: TRBJ2-1; V: TRBV7-3; length: 13; D: TRBD1
DNA: TGTGCCACCAGCAGGATCACTAGCGGGAGTCAGCAGTACTTC; CDR3: CATSRITSGSQQYF; size: once; J: TRBJ2-4; V: TRBV15; length: 14; D: TRBD2
DNA: TGTGCCAGCAGCCAAGATCGTGTTCGCGGGAGAAGCTCCTACAATGAGCAGTTCTTC; CDR3: CASSQDRVRGRSSYNEQFF; size: NA; J: TRBJ2-1; V: TRBV14; length: 19; D: TRBD2
DNA: TGTGCCAGCAGCTTCAGTGAGGGCTATGGCTACACCTTC; CDR3: CASSFSEGYGYTF; size: few; J: TRBJ1-2; V: TRBV7-2; length: 13; D: NA
DNA: TGTGCCAGTAGTTTACAGGGGCCTTCCCGCGAGCAGTACTTC; CDR3: CASSLQGPSREQYF; size: NA; J: TRBJ2-7; V: TRBV6-5; length: 14; D: TRBD1
DNA: TGCAGCGTTAGAGGACAGGGGATCGAGCAGTACTTC; CDR3: CSVRGQGIEQYF; size: NA; J: TRBJ2-7; V: TRBV29-1; length: 12; D: TRBD1
DNA: TGTGCCAGCAGCTTGGCCGGACCTCTGAACACTGAAGCTTTCTTT; CDR3: CASSLAGPLNTEAFF; size: few; J: TRBJ1-1; V: TRBV5-4; length: 15; D: NA
DNA: TGCGCCAGCAGCGACGACCGGACTAGCGGGGGGGCTCGGGAGCAGTACTTC; CDR3: CASSDDRTSGGAREQYF; size: NA; J: TRBJ2-7; V: TRBV5-1; length: 17; D: TRBD2
DNA: TGCGCCAGCAGCTTCTTCAGCGGGGATACGCAGTATTTT; CDR3: CASSFFSGDTQYF; size: few; J: TRBJ2-3; V: TRBV5-1; length: 13; D: NA
DNA: TGTGCCAGTAGCCAAGGGACCTGGGGACTAGCGGGATTCTATGAGCAGTTCTTC; CDR3: CASSQGTWGLAGFYEQFF; size: NA; J: TRBJ2-1; V: TRBV3-1; length: 18; D: TRBD2
DNA: TGCGCCAGCAGCCAAGGGGCCGGGGGCCGCTACGAGCAGTACTTC; CDR3: CASSQGAGGRYEQYF; size: NA; J: TRBJ2-7; V: TRBV4-1; length: 15; D: NA
DNA: TGTGCCAGCAGCTTTAAGACGGAACCCTATGGCTACACCTTC; CDR3: CASSFKTEPYGYTF; size: NA; J: TRBJ1-2; V: TRBV7-9; length: 14; D: NA
DNA: TGCGCCAGCAGCTACTCCGGGGCCCAAGAGACCCAGTACTTC; CDR3: CASSYSGAQETQYF; size: NA; J: TRBJ2-5; V: TRBV5-1; length: 14; D: NA
DNA: TGTGCCAGCAGCTCCACTAGACTAACCGAGCAGTACTTC; CDR3: CASSSTRLTEQYF; size: NA; J: TRBJ2-7; V: TRBV9; length: 13; D: NA
DNA: TGCAGTGCCCCTCTAGCCCAGGGCTATGGCTACACCTTC; CDR3: CSAPLAQGYGYTF; size: few; J: TRBJ1-2; V: TRBV20-1; length: 13; D: NA
DNA: TGCAGCGCCGCATCGCCCGGGAGCCAGAGGGCAGATACGCAGTATTTT; CDR3: CSAASPGSQRADTQYF; size: NA; J: TRBJ2-3; V: TRBV29-1; length: 16; D: NA
DNA: TGTGCCAGCAGCTCAAATCCGGGACCGAACACCGGGGAGCTGTTTTTT; CDR3: CASSSNPGPNTGELFF; size: once; J: TRBJ2-2; V: TRBV5-5; length: 16; D: NA
DNA: TGCGCCAGCAGGATGACAGGGGGCCATGAAAAACTGTTTTTT; CDR3: CASRMTGGHEKLFF; size: NA; J: TRBJ1-4; V: TRBV5-1; length: 14; D: TRBD1
DNA: TGTGCCAGCAGCTCCACGGCCGGGGTAACTGTTGGCGAGCAGTACTTC; CDR3: CASSSTAGVTVGEQYF; size: once; J: TRBJ2-7; V: TRBV5-6; length: 16; D: NA
DNA: TGTGCCAGCAGTTTGGGTGATCCGACAATTTGGGGTGAGCAGTTCTTC; CDR3: CASSLGDPTIWGEQFF; size: NA; J: TRBJ2-1; V: TRBV27; length: 16; D: NA
DNA: TGCAGTGCTACGCGGACTAGCGAGTCCTACGAGCAGTACTTC; CDR3: CSATRTSESYEQYF; size: NA; J: TRBJ2-7; V: TRBV20-1; length: 14; D: TRBD2
DNA: TGTGCCAGCAGCCGATGGGTAGATACGCAGTATTTT; CDR3: CASSRWVDTQYF; size: NA; J: TRBJ2-3; V: TRBV7-2; length: 12; D: NA
DNA: TGCAGCGTCCGGGGGCGTAGCTCCTACGAGCAGTACTTC; CDR3: CSVRGRSSYEQYF; size: NA; J: TRBJ2-7; V: TRBV29-1; length: 13; D: NA
DNA: TGTGCCAGCAGCCTCTACGCCGGGACTAGCGGAATCGAGCAGTACTTC; CDR3: CASSLYAGTSGIEQYF; size: NA; J: TRBJ2-7; V: TRBV3-1; length: 16; D: TRBD2
DNA: TGTGCCAGCAGCACTCTTCCGGGACAGGGGGGTACTGAAGCTTTCTTT; CDR3: CASSTLPGQGGTEAFF; size: NA; J: TRBJ1-1; V: TRBV7-6; length: 16; D: TRBD1
DNA: TGTGCCAGCAGTATCCCATCAGCGGGAGTGTCGGCAGATACGCAGTATTTT; CDR3: CASSIPSAGVSADTQYF; size: NA; J: TRBJ2-3; V: TRBV12-3/TRBV12-4; length: 17; D: TRBD2
DNA: TGCGCCAGCAGCTTTCGATTGAGTGTATCCACAGATACGCAGTATTTT; CDR3: CASSFRLSVSTDTQYF; size: NA; J: TRBJ2-3; V: TRBV5-1; length: 16; D: NA
DNA: TGCAGTGCTAGAGACTGGGGACAGGATTATGGCTACACCTTC; CDR3: CSARDWGQDYGYTF; size: NA; J: TRBJ1-2; V: TRBV20-1; length: 14; D: TRBD1
DNA: TGCAGTGCTAGACCTCCGTCCGGACAGAGAAACACTGAAGCTTTCTTT; CDR3: CSARPPSGQRNTEAFF; size: NA; J: TRBJ1-1; V: TRBV20-1; length: 16; D: NA
DNA: TGTGCCAGCTCACCATCCCAAAATGAGCAGTTCTTC; CDR3: CASSPSQNEQFF; size: NA; J: TRBJ2-1; V: TRBV18; length: 12; D: NA
DNA: TGTGCCAGCCGAGGCAACGGGAACACTGAAGCTTTCTTT; CDR3: CASRGNGNTEAFF; size: few; J: TRBJ1-1; V: TRBV5-6; length: 13; D: NA
DNA: TGCAGCGTTGGGTACCGGGGCTCCCATTCCTACGAGCAGTACTTC; CDR3: CSVGYRGSHSYEQYF; size: few; J: TRBJ2-7; V: TRBV29-1; length: 15; D: NA
DNA: TGTGCCAGCAGACTGTTGGGGTCCTCCTACAATGAGCAGTTCTTC; CDR3: CASRLLGSSYNEQFF; size: NA; J: TRBJ2-1; V: TRBV6-5; length: 15; D: NA
DNA: TGTGCCATCAGTGAGGGGGGAGGCTATGGCTACACCTTC; CDR3: CAISEGGGYGYTF; size: NA; J: TRBJ1-2; V: TRBV10-3; length: 13; D: NA
DNA: TGTGCCAGCAGCTTACTACAGGGGAGGGCGAACACTGAAGCTTTCTTT; CDR3: CASSLLQGRANTEAFF; size: NA; J: TRBJ1-1; V: TRBV7-2; length: 16; D: TRBD1
DNA: TGTGCCAGCAGCTCCATTTTGTGGTTGAACACTGAAGCTTTCTTT; CDR3: CASSSILWLNTEAFF; size: NA; J: TRBJ1-1; V: TRBV7-9; length: 15; D: NA
DNA: TGTGCCAGCAGTTTTCAACGGCAGCAAGAGACCCAGTACTTC; CDR3: CASSFQRQQETQYF; size: NA; J: TRBJ2-5; V: TRBV12-3/TRBV12-4; length: 14; D: NA
DNA: TGTGCCAGCAGCTCGCATGGGACTAGCAGGTCCTACAATGAGCAGTTCTTC; CDR3: CASSSHGTSRSYNEQFF; size: NA; J: TRBJ2-1; V: TRBV7-2; length: 17; D: TRBD2
DNA: TGCGCCAGCAAGGGGGCGCGTGGCTATGGCTACACCTTC; CDR3: CASKGARGYGYTF; size: NA; J: TRBJ1-2; V: TRBV10-2; length: 13; D: TRBD1
DNA: TGCAGTGCTGCCGAGGGCGGGGATACGCAGTATTTT; CDR3: CSAAEGGDTQYF; size: few; J: TRBJ2-3; V: TRBV20-1; length: 12; D: NA
DNA: TGTGCCAGCAGCCCCCGACCCCGAGACACTGAAGCTTTCTTT; CDR3: CASSPRPRDTEAFF; size: NA; J: TRBJ1-1; V: TRBV5-6; length: 14; D: NA
DNA: TGTGCCAGCAGTTACCGGCAGCAAGCCTACGAGCAGTACTTC; CDR3: CASSYRQQAYEQYF; size: few; J: TRBJ2-7; V: TRBV6-5; length: 14; D: NA